Below, one TCR beta chain is given with its context. As yet, its antigen is unknown. The data were taken from a study of T-cell memory formation after mild COVID-19. Using constant-segment primers, 5'RACE produced TCR alpha and TCR beta cDNA libraries carrying sample barcodes and UMIs. TCRdb analysed the 5' RACE reads with MiXCR anew, one entry per CDR3 protein. The sample records about 350,000 distinct CDR3 sequences, 14% being singletons. Germline-derived CDR1 and CDR2 are SGHRS and YFSETQ. The ends lost 4 bases at V and 0 bases at J; junction bases unmatched: 6. CDR3 size: 15 residues. Whole-study findings and limits: Contracting CD8+ clones were enriched in EMRA, CD4+ mainly in CM and EM. Proof of SARS-CoV-2 specificity was absent for the second-wave clones that crested on day 37. Clones that contracted from day 15 to 85 had balanced CD4/CD8; later expanders were CD4+ biased.

This chain connects TRBV5-1 to TRBJ1-2; 7 positions agree with TRBD1. The sample consisted of PBMCs or a T cell subset sorted from them (not recorded which). The receptor was derived from a man between 18 and 29 years old who had mild COVID-19 (a few samples of this study predate the infection). Cell type and time point are not known. The CDR3 DNA reads TGCGCCAGCAGCGCACGGGACAGCTCTAACTATGGCTACACCTTC. It encodes CASSARDSSNYGYTF.